The 24 T cell receptor beta chains listed next were all sequenced from one sample in a study of graft-versus-host responses after intestinal transplantation. Data came from immunoSEQ multiplex PCR; TCRdb stores just in-frame clones and leaves some out. This table holds some 120,000 clones, more than 90% found once. What these receptors recognize is not known. This sample comprised unstimulated CD4+ T cells sorted from spleen or lymph node cells, obtained before intestinal transplant. These receptors were taken from a human donor who received an intestinal transplant.

The chain uses TRBV6-4 and TRBJ2-2; D may be TRBD1 (6 bases). The CDR3 sequence is 16 residues long. The V and J ends lost 6 bases and 4 bases respectively, with 18 bases between them. Germline CDR1 reads MRHNA; CDR2 reads SNTAGT. CDR3 region: CASSPQRTAITGELFF. The CDR3 DNA reads as TGTGCCAGCAGCCCCCAAAGGACAGCTATCACCGGGGAGCTGTTTTTT.

The rearrangement links TRBV14 to TRBJ1-2, with TRBD1 matching over 8 bases. This CDR3 region has 15 residues. The V segment lost 0 bases and the J segment 8 bases; nucleotides outside the gene matches: 8. Germline-derived CDR1 and CDR2 are SGHDN and FVKESK. The CDR3 DNA sequence: TGTGCCAGCAGCCAAGAGAGACAGGGGATTATGGGCTACACCTTC. It codes for CASSQERQGIMGYTF.

This chain joins TRBV5-6 and TRBJ2-7; TRBD1 agrees at 8 bases. The CDR3 sequence is 13 residues long. Germline values: CDR1 SGHDT, CDR2 YYEEEE. The V and J ends lost 7 bases and 1 base, in that order; junction bases with no gene match: 4. CDR3 bases: TGTGCCAGCGGGGGACAGGCGTCCTACGAGCAGTACTTC. Amino acid sequence: CASGGQASYEQYF.

This clone was seen a single time. This chain joins TRBV7-7 and TRBJ2-1; unclear D gene. Per the germline V gene, CDR1 is SSHAT and CDR2 is FNYEAQ (reference sequence). This CDR3 comprises 13 residues. V was trimmed by 5 bases and J by 5 bases, leaving 10 bases between them. The CDR3, as DNA: TGTGCCAGCAGCCCGGACCGGAACAATGAGCAGTTCTTC. Its protein is CASSPDRNNEQFF.

The chain uses TRBV4-2 and TRBJ2-2, with D tentatively TRBD1 or TRBD2 (5 bases each). The CDR3 covers 16 residues. CDR1 and CDR2 (germline): LGHNA, YNFKEQ. The V end lost 0 bases, the J end lost 6 bases, and 14 bases lay between the germline ends. CDR3 loop: CASSQDSGASAGELFF. The CDR3 DNA follows: TGTGCCAGCAGCCAAGATTCCGGGGCCAGTGCCGGGGAGCTGTTTTTT.

The V gene is TRBV19, the J gene TRBJ2-7, with TRBD2 identical over 11 bases. The CDR3 spans 13 residues. Germline V gene data show CDR1 as LNHDA and CDR2 as SQIVND (reference sequence). Losses at the gene ends were 6 bases for V and 2 bases for J; bases not matched to a gene: 0. The chain's CDR3 is CASRLAGAYEQYF. The CDR3 region has the DNA TGTGCCAGTAGACTAGCGGGGGCCTACGAGCAGTACTTC.

This chain uses TRBV6-5 with TRBJ1-1; D unclear. This CDR3 is built from 13 residues. Looked up from germline, CDR1 is MNHEY and CDR2 is SVGAGI. V lost 6 bases, J lost 2 bases, and 10 bases lay in between. The CDR3 protein is CASRTGRNTEAFF. The CDR3 DNA is TGTGCCAGCAGAACGGGTCGAAACACTGAAGCTTTCTTT.

The V gene is TRBV7-2, the J gene TRBJ2-5; 10 bases line up with TRBD2. This CDR3 comprises 15 residues. Losses at the gene ends were 3 bases for V and 5 bases for J; bases not matched to a gene: 6. CDR1 and CDR2 from the germline V gene are SGHTA and FQGNSA. CDR3 nucleotide sequence: TGTGCCAGCAGCTTGAGCGGGGGGGCCAGGGAGACCCAGTACTTC. It encodes CASSLSGGARETQYF. Full variable domain (rest looked up from reference TRBV7-2 and TRBJ2-5): GAGVSQSPSNKVTEKGKDVELRCDPISGHTALYWYRQSLGQGLEFLIYFQGNSAPDKSGLPSDRFSAERTGGSVSTLTIQRTQQEDSAVYLCASSLSGGARETQYFGPGTRLLVL.

The gene calls are TRBV27 and TRBJ1-1; no reliable D call. The ends were cut back, 6 bases at V and 1 base at J, with 9 bases in the middle. The CDR3 spans 13 residues. The V gene's germline CDR1 is MNHEY and CDR2 SMNVEV (reference sequence). Written as DNA, the CDR3 is TGTGCCAGCAGGGCCAGGACGAACACTGAAGCTTTCTTT. Translation: CASRARTNTEAFF.

This clone was seen more than once but under ten times. CDR3 region: CASSLSGTAQSTF. CDR3 DNA: TGTGCCAGCAGCCTAAGCGGGACAGCCCAGAGTACCTTC. The rearrangement links TRBV11-3 to TRBJ1-2; the match to TRBD1 covers 7 bases. Germline trimming cut 5 bases from V and 14 bases from J; bases unmatched to any gene: 14. Germline CDR1 is SGHNT and CDR2 is YENEEA. The CDR3 is 13 amino acids.

V and J are TRBV6-4 and TRBJ1-1; D possibly corresponds to TRBD1 (6 bases). V was pared by 9 bases and J by 2 bases, with 19 bases between. Germline V gives CDR1 MRHNA, CDR2 SNTAGT. This CDR3 is 15 amino acids long. CDR3 coding DNA: TGTGCCAGTAACAGGGTTGGAGAGGTAAACACTGAAGCTTTCTTT. Protein: CASNRVGEVNTEAFF.

This chain uses TRBV2 with TRBJ2-1; either TRBD1 or TRBD2 may supply D (5 bases each). The germline V gene has CDR1 SNHLY and CDR2 FYNNEI. The CDR3 is 14 amino acids. V was cut by 7 bases and J by 3 bases, with 13 bases left in between. CDR3 nucleotide sequence: TGTGCCAGCACTCCGGGACCGGACTACAATGAGCAGTTCTTC. Protein product: CASTPGPDYNEQFF.

This rearrangement joins TRBV7-3 to TRBJ2-2; D assignment may be TRBD1 or TRBD2 (5 bases each). The germline gives CDR1 SGHTA, CDR2 FQGTGA. Trimming left V 3 bases short and J 6 bases short, with 20 bases between. This CDR3 is built from 17 residues. The CDR3, as DNA: TGTGCCAGCAGCTTGAAACCACGGTTAGGGACGGCCGGGGAGCTGTTTTTT. Its translation is CASSLKPRLGTAGELFF.

The rearrangement uses TRBV18 and TRBJ1-4; D gene unclear. Germline loops: CDR1 KGHSH, CDR2 LQKENI. The germline V and J ends were trimmed by 2 bases and 7 bases, with 14 bases remaining between them. The length of the CDR3 is 15 residues. As DNA, the CDR3 is TGTGCCAGCTCACCAAAGTCAGCGGTCGGTGAAAAACTGTTTTTT. Protein product: CASSPKSAVGEKLFF.

This clone was seen once. The rearrangement links TRBV4-1 to TRBJ1-5, with D possibly being TRBD1 (5 bases). The CDR3 loop spans 15 amino acids. Trimming removed 1 base from V and 6 bases from J, with 13 bases in between. Germline V gene sequence: CDR1 MGHRA, CDR2 YSYEKL. The CDR3 DNA sequence: TGCGCCAGCAGCCAAGTGGGGGGGATGGGTCAGCCCCAGCATTTT. Translation: CASSQVGGMGQPQHF.

The J gene is TRBJ2-5, the V gene TRBV5-1, with a possible D match to TRBD1 (8 bases). CDR1 and CDR2 (germline): SGHRS, YFSETQ. V was pared by 4 bases and J by 3 bases, with 16 bases between. This CDR3 has 15 amino acids. In DNA, the CDR3 is TGCGCCAGCAGCCCCCGGACAGGGAGGGAAGAGACCCAGTACTTC. Translating gives CASSPRTGREETQYF.

V and J are TRBV4-1 and TRBJ1-5; maybe TRBD1 (5 bases). The CDR3 has 17 amino acids. CDR1 is MGHRA and CDR2 is YSYEKL in the germline V gene. V lost 0 bases, J lost 2 bases, and 14 bases lay in between. CDR3 amino acids: CASSQEGVPGGNQPQHF. The CDR3 DNA reads as TGCGCCAGCAGCCAAGAGGGGGTGCCTGGGGGCAATCAGCCCCAGCATTTT.

The V call is TRBV5-1, the J call TRBJ1-4; 9 positions agree with TRBD1. The ends lost 3 bases at V and 5 bases at J; junction bases unmatched: 5. CDR3 length: 15 amino acids. The germline CDR1 and CDR2 sequences are SGHRS and YFSETQ. CDR3 nucleotides: TGCGCCAGCAGCTGGAGGGGACAGGGAAATGAAAAACTGTTTTTT. This codes for CASSWRGQGNEKLFF.

The chain carries TRBV18 and TRBJ1-2; TRBD1 might be the D (5 bases). Trimming took off 2 bases at V and 7 bases at J, with 23 bases between the two ends. From germline, CDR1 is KGHSH and CDR2 LQKENI. This CDR3 comprises 17 residues. The CDR3 here is CASSPKYTVADSSGYTF. The CDR3, as DNA: TGTGCCAGCTCACCAAAGTATACGGTGGCAGACAGCAGTGGCTACACCTTC.

This sequence joins TRBV5-1 and TRBJ2-1, with 8 bases fitting TRBD2. V was clipped by 7 bases and J by 2 bases; unmatched bases: 2. Germline assignment: CDR1 SGHRS and CDR2 YFSETQ. The CDR3 has 13 residues. CDR3 region: CASRGGAYNEQFF. The CDR3 DNA reads TGCGCCAGCCGGGGGGGCGCCTACAATGAGCAGTTCTTC. Variable domain in full (rest from reference TRBV5-1 and TRBJ2-1): KAGVTQTPRYLIKTRGQQVTLSCSPISGHRSVSWYQQTPGQGLQFLFEYFSETQRNKGNFPGRFSGRQFSNSRSEMNVSTLELGDSALYLCASRGGAYNEQFFGPGTRLTVL.

This chain links TRBV7-2 with TRBJ2-1; D perhaps matches TRBD1 (6 bases). Trimming removed 7 bases at V and 14 bases at J, with 18 bases between. Germline CDR1 SGHTA, CDR2 FQGNSA. The CDR3 extends over 12 amino acids. The CDR3 here is CASTINREPEFF. CDR3 nucleotide sequence: TGTGCCAGCACCATCAACAGGGAGCCTGAGTTCTTC.

This clone was detected only a few times. The V and J genes are TRBV6-1 and TRBJ2-7, with unresolved D. Trimming left V 4 bases short and J 2 bases short, with 3 bases between. The CDR3 loop spans 11 amino acids. Germline V gene lookup returns CDR1 MNHNS and CDR2 SASEGT. Here the CDR3 reads CASSGAYEQYF. The DNA for the CDR3 is TGTGCCAGCAGTGGGGCCTACGAGCAGTACTTC.

V is TRBV7-8 and J is TRBJ1-6, with TRBD1 as a possible D gene (5 bases). Per the germline V gene, CDR1 is SGHVS and CDR2 is FQNEAQ. CDR3 length: 14 amino acids. Trimming took 2 bases from V and 9 from J, leaving 11 bases between them. The CDR3 DNA follows: TGTGCCAGCAGCTTAAGGCGGGGGGGTTCACCCCTCCACTTT. It translates to CASSLRRGGSPLHF.

This chain joins TRBV5-4 and TRBJ1-2; D is unclear. The CDR3 consists of 13 residues. CDR1 SGHNT and CDR2 YYREEE come from the germline V gene (reference sequence). V was pared by 0 bases and J by 8 bases, with 11 bases between. This CDR3 reads CASSLGTFGGYTF. Written as DNA, the CDR3 is TGTGCCAGCAGCTTGGGGACCTTTGGGGGCTACACCTTC.